A selection of T cell receptor beta chains follows, all from one sample in a study of shared clonotypes between healthy human individuals. Profiling relied on immunoSEQ multiplex PCR, and the TCRdb table lists in-frame clones only, not all of them. The table shows around 2.5 million clones, with approximately 94% occurring only once. The material sequenced was naive CD4+ T cells from PBMCs. These TCRs come from a man younger than 35 in good health. Some clones in this sample may be carry-over from other donors' samples. CDR3s include the opening cysteine and the closing phenylalanine or tryptophan. The D gene is left open where the match is weak.

V gene,D gene,J gene,CDR3 protein
TRBV11-2,NA,TRBJ2-7,CASSLGVSVAMEQYF
TRBV19,NA,TRBJ1-3,CASSRNIGNTIYF
TRBV2,TRBD1,TRBJ1-6,CASSDPGQGYSPLHF
TRBV7-2,NA,TRBJ2-1,CASSLVGGPNEQFF
TRBV19,NA,TRBJ2-1,CASGDSGTPSSYNEQFF
TRBV6-6,NA,TRBJ1-5,CASSDRTADQPQHF
TRBV7-3,NA,TRBJ1-1,CASSLRQGTEAFF
TRBV5-1,NA,TRBJ1-1,CASSFGERSEAFF
TRBV5-4,TRBD1,TRBJ2-1,CASSLTGQGSEEQFF
TRBV9,TRBD2,TRBJ2-2,CASSQTSGSLNGELFF
TRBV4-3,NA,TRBJ1-2,CASSPSYQFNYGYTF
TRBV2,TRBD1,TRBJ1-5,CASSGQVAANQPQHF
TRBV29-1,TRBD2,TRBJ2-5,CSVDSGLAGGPQETQYF
TRBV6-5,NA,TRBJ2-7,CASSRTSGYEQYF
TRBV7-9,TRBD1,TRBJ2-1,CASSLNRGSYNEQFF
TRBV6-5,NA,TRBJ2-1,CASRRTANNEQFF
TRBV2,NA,TRBJ2-7,CASKAGQGSYEQYF
TRBV27,NA,TRBJ1-1,CASSFSPLNTEAFF
TRBV28,TRBD2,TRBJ2-3,CASSLVREGPPDTQYF
TRBV4-1,NA,TRBJ2-7,CASSLRTATYEQYF
TRBV6-1,NA,TRBJ1-5,CASSEQGLHQPQHF
TRBV12-2,NA,TRBJ2-5,CASRLRPWATLQQETQYF
TRBV6-5,NA,TRBJ2-3,CASSSPGGNTQYF
TRBV5-4,NA,TRBJ2-7,CASSLALGGKTNEQYF
TRBV11-1,NA,TRBJ2-5,CASSLVQEETQYF
TRBV7-9,NA,TRBJ2-5,CASSFKFPIQETQYF
TRBV20-1,NA,TRBJ2-1,CSAGSYSEQFF
TRBV11-3,NA,TRBJ2-3,CASSRGRASTDTQYF
TRBV5-4,NA,TRBJ1-2,CASSTRVATGYGYTF
TRBV10-3,TRBD2,TRBJ2-5,CAISDLLAVQETQYF